These T cell receptor beta chains were read from a single sample in a study of blood T cell repertoires in COVID-19. The table came from immunoSEQ multiplex PCR; TCRdb's copy has only in-frame clones and leaves some out. Here the sample spans hundreds of thousands of clones, 70% to 90% being singletons. Material: peripheral blood. Source of these receptors: a man aged 80 or over with acute or convalescent COVID-19. The CDR3 runs from the conserved cysteine through the conserved F or W. A D gene is named only where the DNA matches it firmly. Size tells how often a clone was seen (once, few, many) or the class of an expanded clone, and some rows leave it out.

NA	TRBJ1-1	NA	TRBV3-1/TRBV3-2	CASSQGGGRTTEAFF	TGTGCCAGCAGCCAAGGGGGCGGTCGAACCACTGAAGCTTTCTTT
NA	TRBJ1-3	NA	TRBV29-1	CSVDKGNSGNTIYF	TGCAGCGTTGATAAGGGGAACTCTGGAAACACCATATATTTT
NA	TRBJ2-7	NA	TRBV5-5	CASSSARVSYEQYF	TGTGCCAGCAGCTCCGCCCGAGTCTCCTACGAGCAGTACTTC
TRBD2	TRBJ2-1	NA	TRBV11-2	CASSFSGTSSEQFF	TGTGCCAGCAGCTTCTCAGGGACTAGCAGTGAGCAGTTCTTC
TRBD2	TRBJ2-7	NA	TRBV6-1	CASSEMRGGVRAYEQYF	TGTGCCAGCAGTGAAATGAGGGGAGGGGTCAGAGCCTACGAGCAGTACTTC
NA	TRBJ1-1	NA	TRBV5-8	CASKAGKAEAFF	TGTGCCAGCAAGGCAGGGAAGGCTGAAGCTTTCTTT
NA	TRBJ1-4	NA	TRBV7-2	CASSPRGREGEKLFF	TGTGCCAGCAGCCCCCGTGGCAGGGAGGGTGAAAAACTGTTTTTT
TRBD1	TRBJ2-2	NA	TRBV11-3	CASSPGTGYPGELFF	TGTGCCAGCAGCCCGGGGACAGGGTACCCCGGGGAGCTGTTTTTT
TRBD1	TRBJ1-1	NA	TRBV6-5	CASSTSGTEAFF	TGTGCCAGCAGTACCTCCGGGACAGAGGCTTTCTTT
TRBD1	TRBJ1-3	NA	TRBV5-1	CASSSGQGGYSGNTIYF	TGCGCCAGCAGCTCAGGACAGGGGGGCTATTCTGGAAACACCATATATTTT
NA	TRBJ2-5	NA	TRBV18	CASSPNKETQYF	TGTGCCAGCTCACCAAATAAAGAGACCCAGTACTTC
TRBD1	TRBJ2-1	once	TRBV6-5	CASSYLDRGSYNEQFF	TGTGCCAGCAGTTACTTGGACAGGGGGTCCTACAATGAGCAGTTCTTC
TRBD1	TRBJ2-2	NA	TRBV6-5	CASSYVRQGGTGELFF	TGTGCCAGCAGTTACGTCCGACAGGGTGGCACCGGGGAGCTGTTTTTT
TRBD2	TRBJ2-1	NA	TRBV10-3	CAISGWSSGDNEQFF	TGTGCCATCAGTGGGTGGTCTAGCGGCGACAATGAGCAGTTCTTC
NA	TRBJ2-1	once	TRBV19	CASSSGQSSYNEQFF	TGTGCCAGTAGTAGTGGACAAAGCTCCTACAATGAGCAGTTCTTC
NA	TRBJ2-1	NA	TRBV4-2	CASSPGSYNEQFF	TGTGCCAGCAGCCCCGGGAGCTACAATGAGCAGTTCTTC
TRBD1	TRBJ1-2	NA	TRBV7-9	CASSSMTGVNGYTF	TGTGCCAGCAGCTCGATGACAGGGGTAAATGGCTACACCTTC
NA	TRBJ1-2	NA	TRBV12-3/TRBV12-4	CASSTQSFYGYTF	TGTGCCAGCAGTACGCAGTCGTTCTATGGCTACACCTTC
NA	TRBJ1-5	NA	TRBV28	CASSLLQGGNQPQHF	TGTGCCAGCAGTTTACTTCAGGGTGGTAATCAGCCCCAGCATTTT
NA	TRBJ1-5	NA	TRBV6-5	CASRPDRGVNQPQHF	TGTGCCAGCAGACCCGACCGGGGGGTTAATCAGCCCCAGCATTTT
TRBD1	TRBJ1-5	NA	TRBV15	CATSRDTGQGYQPQHF	TGTGCCACCAGCAGAGATACAGGACAGGGATATCAGCCCCAGCATTTT
NA	TRBJ1-1	NA	TRBV28	CASRTGAPLEAFF	TGTGCCAGCAGGACAGGCGCCCCGCTTGAAGCTTTCTTT
TRBD1	TRBJ1-5	NA	TRBV10-3	CAIRSGGLSEPQHF	TGTGCCATCAGGTCAGGGGGCCTATCTGAGCCCCAGCATTTT
TRBD1	TRBJ1-1	NA	TRBV5-1	CASSRTGVNTEAFF	TGCGCCAGCAGCCGGACAGGGGTAAACACTGAAGCTTTCTTT
TRBD1	TRBJ2-5	NA	TRBV6-5	CASSYAGGAETQYF	TGTGCCAGCAGTTACGCAGGGGGTGCCGAGACCCAGTACTTC
NA	TRBJ2-1	NA	TRBV7-9	CASSYLSGGYNEQFF	TGTGCCAGCAGTTATCTTAGCGGAGGCTACAATGAGCAGTTCTTC
NA	TRBJ2-6	NA	TRBV19	CASSIGRGASGANVLTF	TGTGCCAGTAGTATTGGCAGGGGAGCCTCTGGGGCCAACGTCCTGACTTTC
TRBD2	TRBJ2-1	once	TRBV7-3	CASSVSGGAYNEQFF	TGTGCCAGCAGCGTTAGCGGGGGGGCCTACAATGAGCAGTTCTTC
TRBD1	TRBJ1-1	few	TRBV15	CATSRPTGKNTEAFF	TGTGCCACCAGCAGGCCGACAGGGAAAAACACTGAAGCTTTCTTT
TRBD1	TRBJ1-1	few	TRBV9	CASSLNVGQGVEAFF	TGTGCCAGCAGCCTCAACGTCGGGCAGGGGGTTGAAGCTTTCTTT
NA	TRBJ2-1	NA	TRBV18	CASSPGGNEQFF	TGTGCCAGCTCACCCGGGGGTAATGAGCAGTTCTTC
NA	TRBJ1-1	NA	TRBV18	CASSEQDTEAFF	TGTGCCAGCTCTGAACAGGACACTGAAGCTTTCTTT
TRBD1	TRBJ1-5	NA	TRBV3-1/TRBV3-2	CASSPGQGGPNQPQHF	TGTGCCAGCAGCCCCGGACAGGGTGGCCCGAATCAGCCCCAGCATTTT
TRBD2	TRBJ2-1	NA	TRBV12-5	CASGLEGGALNEQFF	TGTGCTAGTGGTTTGGAGGGAGGGGCCCTAAATGAGCAGTTCTTC
TRBD1	TRBJ1-1	NA	TRBV6-1	CASSGGKGRGYNTEAFF	TGTGCCAGCAGTGGGGGGAAGGGCAGGGGGTATAACACTGAAGCTTTCTTT
NA	TRBJ1-2	NA	TRBV5-1	CASSAGSSVDGYTF	TGCGCCAGCAGTGCAGGGTCCTCGGTCGATGGCTACACCTTC
NA	TRBJ2-7	NA	TRBV18	CASSPGLGAHEQYF	TGTGCCAGCTCACCTGGGCTAGGGGCCCACGAGCAGTACTTC
NA	TRBJ1-1	NA	TRBV28	CASKLGPLEMNTEAFF	TGTGCCAGCAAATTAGGCCCGTTGGAGATGAACACTGAAGCTTTCTTT
TRBD1	TRBJ2-5	NA	TRBV5-5	CASSGQGGQETQYF	TGTGCCAGCAGCGGACAGGGGGGGCAAGAGACCCAGTACTTC
TRBD2	TRBJ2-5	NA	TRBV18	CASSPTGLAGGQETQYF	TGTGCCAGCTCACCAACCGGACTAGCGGGAGGGCAAGAGACCCAGTACTTC
NA	TRBJ2-6	NA	TRBV7-2	CASSLSVSGANVLTF	TGTGCCAGCAGCCTCTCGGTGTCCGGGGCCAACGTCCTGACTTTC
TRBD1	TRBJ2-7	few	TRBV24-1	CATSDGTGYSYEQYF	TGTGCCACCAGTGATGGGACAGGGTACTCCTACGAGCAGTACTTC
TRBD1	TRBJ2-3	NA	TRBV5-8	CASSLRTGASTDTQYF	TGTGCCAGCAGCTTGAGAACAGGGGCCAGCACAGATACGCAGTATTTT
TRBD2	TRBJ2-1	NA	TRBV6-5	CACGRERSNEQFF	TGTGCCTGTGGGCGGGAGAGGAGTAATGAGCAGTTCTTC
TRBD2	TRBJ2-3	NA	TRBV19	CASSILTSGNLDTQYF	TGTGCCAGTAGTATACTGACTAGCGGGAACTTAGATACGCAGTATTTT
TRBD1	TRBJ1-4	NA	TRBV4-3	CASSKQGAGGDEKLFF	TGCGCCAGCAGCAAACAGGGGGCCGGGGGCGACGAAAAACTGTTTTTT
NA	TRBJ2-7	NA	TRBV28	CASSLFGGALEQYF	TGTGCCAGCAGTTTATTTGGAGGGGCTCTCGAGCAGTACTTC